This T cell receptor (beta chain) was profiled in a study of shared clonotypes between healthy human individuals. The CDR3 runs to 13 residues. V was trimmed by 1 base and J by 11 bases, leaving 14 bases between them. Germline V gene data show CDR1 as MDHEN and CDR2 as SYDVKM. The data were produced by immunoSEQ multiplex PCR, yet TCRdb's version contains in-frame clones alone and is incomplete. The table lists about 2.1 million clones, 90% to 95% of them singletons, with around 1.7% in the top ten. Positive CCR7 selection of CD45RO-negative cells yielded the naive CD8 cells, and terminally differentiated effector memory CD45RA+ cells were excluded.

The chain couples TRBV28 to TRBJ1-1, with D unclear. The sequence derives from a man between 18 and 29 years old in good health. Some clones in this sample may be carry-over from other donors' samples. The sample taken for sequencing was naive CD8+ T cells from PBMCs. CDR3 amino acids: CASSLLVGPRAFF. CDR3 nucleotides: TGTGCCAGCAGTTTATTAGTGGGCCCCCGCGCTTTCTTT. Drawing the rest from reference TRBV28 and TRBJ1-1, the complete variable domain is DVKVTQSSRYLVKRTGEKVFLECVQDMDHENMFWYRQDPGLGLRLIYFSYDVKMKEKGDIPEGYSVSREKKERFSLILESASTNQTSMYLCASSLLVGPRAFFGQGTRLTVV.